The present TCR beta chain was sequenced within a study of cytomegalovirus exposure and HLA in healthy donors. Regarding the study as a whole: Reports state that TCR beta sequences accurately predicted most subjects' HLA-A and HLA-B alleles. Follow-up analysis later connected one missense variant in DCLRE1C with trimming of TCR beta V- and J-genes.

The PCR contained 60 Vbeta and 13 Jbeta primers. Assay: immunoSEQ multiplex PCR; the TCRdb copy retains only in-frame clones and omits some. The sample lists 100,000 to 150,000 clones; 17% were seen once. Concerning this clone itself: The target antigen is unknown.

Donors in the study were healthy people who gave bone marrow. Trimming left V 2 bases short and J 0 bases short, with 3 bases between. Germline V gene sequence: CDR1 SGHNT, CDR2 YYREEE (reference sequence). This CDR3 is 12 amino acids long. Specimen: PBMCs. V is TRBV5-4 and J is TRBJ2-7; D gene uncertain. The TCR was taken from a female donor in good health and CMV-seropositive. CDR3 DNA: TGTGCCAGCAGCTTCAGCTCCTACGAGCAGTACTTC. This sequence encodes CASSFSSYEQYF.